The 17 T cell receptor beta chains presented below share a single source sample, sequenced in a study of shared clonotypes between healthy human individuals. Method: immunoSEQ multiplex PCR; TCRdb's copy keeps in-frame clones and lacks some. The repertoire holds about 2.4 million clones, with more than 80% as singletons. Sequencing input: naive CD4+ T cells sorted from blood. Subset defined: CD45RA+ positively selected. These receptors were obtained from a man aged 18 to 30 in good health.

The chain is built from TRBV27 and TRBJ2-7, with D perhaps TRBD1 (8 bases). The CDR3 consists of 18 residues. The germline CDR1 and CDR2 sequences are MNHEY and SMNVEV (reference sequence). Trimming took off 7 bases at V and 3 bases at J, with 28 bases between the two ends. CDR3 in amino acids: CASTTWGGRTGSGYEQYF. The CDR3 coding sequence is TGTGCCAGCACAACATGGGGGGGCCGGACAGGGAGTGGCTACGAGCAGTACTTC.

Comment on this clone: This sample includes further DNA sequences coding for the same CDR3. V is TRBV25-1 and J is TRBJ2-7; D might be TRBD2 (5 bases). Deletions cut 2 bases from V and 2 bases from J, with 13 bases between. The germline gives CDR1 MGHDK, CDR2 SYGVNS. This CDR3 has 15 residues. CDR3 nucleotide sequence: TGTGCCAGCAGTGAAAGCGGTACCGGGGCCTACGAGCAGTACTTC. It codes for CASSESGTGAYEQYF.

V and J are TRBV4-1 and TRBJ2-7; 12 nucleotides align to TRBD1. The CDR3 loop spans 15 amino acids. From germline, CDR1 is MGHRA and CDR2 YSYEKL. V lost 3 bases, J lost 7 bases, and 7 bases stayed unmatched. CDR3 DNA: TGCGCCAGCAGCCAGCCGGGACAGGGGGCGAAAGAGCAGTACTTC. The encoded protein is CASSQPGQGAKEQYF.

The rearrangement joins TRBV5-1 to TRBJ1-4; D is perhaps TRBD1 (6 bases). CDR3 length: 15 residues. Germline-derived CDR1 and CDR2 are SGHRS and YFSETQ. Trimming shortened V by 2 bases and J by 8 bases, and 16 bases separated the two germline ends. CDR3 nucleotides: TGCGCCAGCAGCTTACCAGGGGCCGGGGGAGAAAAACTGTTTTTT. Translated, it gives CASSLPGAGGEKLFF.

The V and J genes are TRBV7-3 and TRBJ1-5, with D unresolved. CDR3 length: 11 residues. Germline V CDR1 and CDR2: SGHTA, FQGTGA. Trimming cost V 4 bases and J 7 bases, with 5 bases left between them. The CDR3 bases are TGTGCCAGCAGCTCCAGGCAGCCCCAGCATTTT. It is translated as CASSSRQPQHF.

This chain joins TRBV5-1 and TRBJ2-5; a possible D gene is TRBD1 (5 bases). Germline-derived CDR1 and CDR2 are SGHRS and YFSETQ. The CDR3 totals 13 residues. V lost 2 bases and J 2 bases, leaving 7 bases between the germline ends. CDR3 in amino acids: CASSFNRQETQYF. Here the CDR3 DNA reads TGCGCCAGCAGCTTTAACAGGCAAGAGACCCAGTACTTC.

This clone came up a few times. The chain has TRBV2 and TRBJ1-5; D remains ambiguous. Germline values: CDR1 SNHLY, CDR2 FYNNEI. The ends were cut back, 3 bases at V and 0 bases at J, with 9 bases in the middle. The CDR3 covers 15 residues. CDR3 loop: CASSENPNSNQPQHF. Written as DNA, the CDR3 is TGTGCCAGCAGTGAGAACCCTAATAGCAATCAGCCCCAGCATTTT.

This clone was detected only once. Here the CDR3 DNA reads TGTGCCAGCAGCGGAGGGACGTATGGAGAGACCCAGTACTTC. This encodes CASSGGTYGETQYF. This chain uses TRBV5-4 with TRBJ2-5, with a tentative D call TRBD2 (6 bases). V was shortened by 4 bases and J by 4 bases, with 14 bases between the two germline ends. Germline CDR1 reads SGHNT; CDR2 reads YYREEE (reference sequence). CDR3 length equals 14 residues.

The CDR3 DNA is TGTGCCAGTAGTAATGGGCCCCTTCGGCAGCGGGGGGGTACAGATACGCAGTATTTT. Translation: CASSNGPLRQRGGTDTQYF. The rearrangement links TRBV19 to TRBJ2-3; TRBD2 matches at 10 bases. Germline loops: CDR1 LNHDA, CDR2 SQIVND (reference sequence). This CDR3 is built from 19 residues. After removal of 4 bases from V and 3 bases from J, the junction contained 16 bases not matched to a gene.

CDR3 in DNA: TGTGCCAGCAGTGAACCCTGGGCTGGGGCAGATACGCAGTATTTT. Translating gives CASSEPWAGADTQYF. This chain links TRBV6-1 with TRBJ2-3; D gene ambiguous. The germline V gene encodes CDR1 MNHNS and CDR2 SASEGT. This CDR3 spans 15 amino acids. Trimming shortened V by 2 bases and J by 4 bases, and 13 bases separated the two germline ends.

This chain joins TRBV14 and TRBJ1-6; a weak D match, TRBD1 (5 bases). CDR3 size: 16 residues. Germline assignment: CDR1 SGHDN and CDR2 FVKESK. Trimming removed 5 bases at V and 9 bases at J, with 20 bases between. CDR3 sequence (DNA): TGTGCCAGCAGCTTGAGATCCGGGACGGTGGGTTCACCCCTCCACTTT. Residues: CASSLRSGTVGSPLHF.

This chain joins TRBV28 and TRBJ1-4; possible D gene TRBD1, 5 bases. CDR1 MDHEN and CDR2 SYDVKM come from the germline V gene. The CDR3 spans 14 residues. V was pared by 5 bases and J by 10 bases, with 17 bases between. In nucleotides, the CDR3 is TGTGCCAGCAGTCCCGGGGCGAACCTCGGAAAACTGTTTTTT. Its translation: CASSPGANLGKLFF.

The J gene is TRBJ2-1, the V gene TRBV18, with D hard to call. Germline CDR1 KGHSH, CDR2 LQKENI. The CDR3 length is 15 residues. V lost 4 bases to trimming and J lost 6 bases, with 16 bases between them. CDR3 region: CASSLSSPGGNEQFF. As DNA, the CDR3 is TGTGCCAGCTCACTATCTAGTCCTGGTGGCAATGAGCAGTTCTTC.

This clone appeared a single time. V and J are TRBV19 and TRBJ2-2; a weak D match, TRBD2 (6 bases). The CDR3 is 15 amino acids. Germline assignment: CDR1 LNHDA and CDR2 SQIVND (reference sequence). Trimming removed 7 bases at V and 1 base at J, with 13 bases between. CDR3 protein: CASMGTPRNTGELFF. The CDR3 nucleotides are TGTGCCAGTATGGGGACTCCTAGGAACACCGGGGAGCTGTTTTTT.

This clone was observed once. V and J are TRBV11-2 and TRBJ2-7; D is unresolved. The V end was cut by 2 bases, the J end by 3 bases, with 14 bases between. CDR3 size: 15 residues. Per the germline V gene, CDR1 is SGHAT and CDR2 is FQNNGV. The CDR3 loop reads CASSLSLLGNYEQYF. CDR3 DNA sequence: TGTGCCAGCAGCTTATCACTCTTGGGAAACTACGAGCAGTACTTC. The full variable domain, rest sourced from reference TRBV11-2 and TRBJ2-7, is EAGVAQSPRYKIIEKRQSVAFWCNPISGHATLYWYQQILGQGPKLLIQFQNNGVVDDSQLPKDRFSAERLKGVDSTLKIQPAKLEDSAVYLCASSLSLLGNYEQYFGPGTRLTVT.

CDR3 DNA: TGTGCCAGCAGCGTAGCGATGGTCCCCGGTAATTCACCCCTCCACTTT. This codes for CASSVAMVPGNSPLHF. The rearrangement links TRBV9 to TRBJ1-6; D is unresolved. CDR1 is SGDLS, CDR2 YYNGEE, per germline. The CDR3 spans 16 residues. Trimming removed 0 bases from V and 6 bases from J, with 13 bases in between.

This chain links TRBV10-3 with TRBJ1-6, with D possibly TRBD1 on 5 matching bases. Looked up from germline, CDR1 is ENHRY and CDR2 is SYGVKD. Deletions cut 2 bases from V and 13 bases from J, with 15 bases between. CDR3 length: 14 residues. The CDR3 sequence: CAISENGGIEPLHF. The CDR3, as DNA: TGTGCCATCAGTGAGAACGGGGGGATCGAGCCCCTCCACTTT.